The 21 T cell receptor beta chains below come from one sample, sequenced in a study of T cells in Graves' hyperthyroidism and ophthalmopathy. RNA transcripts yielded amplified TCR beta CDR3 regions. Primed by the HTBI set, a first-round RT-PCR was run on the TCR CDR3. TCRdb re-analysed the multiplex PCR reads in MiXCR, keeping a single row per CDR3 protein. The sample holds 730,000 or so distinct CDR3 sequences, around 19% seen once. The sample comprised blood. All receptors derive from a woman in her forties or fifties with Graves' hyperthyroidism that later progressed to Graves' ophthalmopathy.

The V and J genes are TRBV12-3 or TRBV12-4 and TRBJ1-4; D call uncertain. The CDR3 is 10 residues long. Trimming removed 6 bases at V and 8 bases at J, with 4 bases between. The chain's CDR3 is CASSGEKLFF. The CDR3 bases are TGTGCCAGCAGCGGAGAAAAACTGTTTTTT.

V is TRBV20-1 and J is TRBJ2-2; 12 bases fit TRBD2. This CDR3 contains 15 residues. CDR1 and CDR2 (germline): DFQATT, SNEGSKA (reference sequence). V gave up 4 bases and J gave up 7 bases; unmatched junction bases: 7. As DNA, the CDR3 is TGCAGTGCTACTCTAGCGGGGGGGCCGGTCGGGGAGCTGTTTTTT. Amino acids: CSATLAGGPVGELFF.

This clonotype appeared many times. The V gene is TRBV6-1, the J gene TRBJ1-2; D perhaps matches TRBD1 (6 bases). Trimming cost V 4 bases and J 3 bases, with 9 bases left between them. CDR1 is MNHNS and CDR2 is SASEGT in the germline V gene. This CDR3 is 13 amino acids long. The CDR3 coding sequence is TGTGCCAGCAGTGTTAGACAGGACTATGGCTACACCTTC. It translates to CASSVRQDYGYTF.

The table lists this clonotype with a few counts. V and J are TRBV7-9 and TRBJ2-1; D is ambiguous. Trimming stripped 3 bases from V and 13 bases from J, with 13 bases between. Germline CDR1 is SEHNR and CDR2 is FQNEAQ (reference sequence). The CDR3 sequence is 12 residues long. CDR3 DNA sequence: TGTGCCAGCAGCTTCGTAGGGCTGGTACAGTTCTTC. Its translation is CASSFVGLVQFF.

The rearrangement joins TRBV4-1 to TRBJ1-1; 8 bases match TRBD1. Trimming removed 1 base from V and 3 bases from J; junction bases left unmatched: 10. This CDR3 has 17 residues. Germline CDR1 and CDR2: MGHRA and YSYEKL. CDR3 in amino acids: CASSQGGQGGGYTEAFF. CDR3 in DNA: TGCGCCAGCAGCCAAGGAGGACAGGGCGGGGGGTACACTGAAGCTTTCTTT.

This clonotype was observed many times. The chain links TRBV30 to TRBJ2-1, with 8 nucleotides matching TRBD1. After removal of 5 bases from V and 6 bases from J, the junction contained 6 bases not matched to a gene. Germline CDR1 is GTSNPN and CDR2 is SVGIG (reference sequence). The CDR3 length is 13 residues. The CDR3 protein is CAWQGQGSNEQFF. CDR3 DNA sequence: TGTGCCTGGCAAGGACAGGGTTCCAATGAGCAGTTCTTC.

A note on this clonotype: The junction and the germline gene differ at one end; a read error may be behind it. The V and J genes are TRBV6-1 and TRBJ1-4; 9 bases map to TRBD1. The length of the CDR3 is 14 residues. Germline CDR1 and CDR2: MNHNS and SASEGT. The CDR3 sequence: CASNQGQGFEKPFF. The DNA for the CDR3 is TGTGCCAGCAACCAGGGACAGGGCTTTGAAAAACCGTTTTTT.

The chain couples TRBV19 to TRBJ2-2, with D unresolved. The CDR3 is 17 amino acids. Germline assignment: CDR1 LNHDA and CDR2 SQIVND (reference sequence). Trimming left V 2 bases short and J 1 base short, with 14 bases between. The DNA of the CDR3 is TGTGCCAGTAGTATACAGCCCAGGCGATGGAACACCGGGGAGCTGTTTTTT. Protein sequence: CASSIQPRRWNTGELFF.

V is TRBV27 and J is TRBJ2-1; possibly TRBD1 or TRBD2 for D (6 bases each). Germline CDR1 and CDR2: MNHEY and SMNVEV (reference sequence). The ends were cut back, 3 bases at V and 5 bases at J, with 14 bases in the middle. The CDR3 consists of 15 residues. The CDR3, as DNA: TGTGCCAGCAGTTTTTTCCGGGGGCTCAACAATGAGCAGTTCTTC. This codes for CASSFFRGLNNEQFF.

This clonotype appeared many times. The CDR3 reads CASSSDSTGYNGYTF. The CDR3 coding sequence is TGTGCCAGCAGTTCCGATTCGACAGGGTACAATGGCTACACCTTC. The chain combines TRBV27 with TRBJ1-2; 7 bases align to TRBD1. With V trimmed by 4 bases and J by 6 bases, 11 bases remained unmatched. The CDR3 totals 15 residues. Looked up from germline, CDR1 is MNHEY and CDR2 is SMNVEV (reference sequence).

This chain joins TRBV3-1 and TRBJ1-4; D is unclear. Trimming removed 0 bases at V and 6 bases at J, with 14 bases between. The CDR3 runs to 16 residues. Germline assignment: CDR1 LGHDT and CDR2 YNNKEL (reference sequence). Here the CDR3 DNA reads TGTGCCAGCAGCCAAGACCCGGGATACGGTTATGAAAAACTGTTTTTT. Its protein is CASSQDPGYGYEKLFF.

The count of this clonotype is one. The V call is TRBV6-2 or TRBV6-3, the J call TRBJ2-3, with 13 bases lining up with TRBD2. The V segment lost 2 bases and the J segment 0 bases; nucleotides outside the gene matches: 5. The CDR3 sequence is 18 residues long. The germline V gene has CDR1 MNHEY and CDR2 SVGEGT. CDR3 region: CASSYGLAGAFSTDTQYF. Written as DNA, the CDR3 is TGTGCCAGCAGTTACGGACTAGCGGGGGCGTTTAGCACAGATACGCAGTATTTT.

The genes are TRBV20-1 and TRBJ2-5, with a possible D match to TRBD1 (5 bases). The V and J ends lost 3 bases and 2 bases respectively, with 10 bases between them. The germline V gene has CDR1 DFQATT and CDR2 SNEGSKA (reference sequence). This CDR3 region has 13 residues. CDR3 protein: CSASPQGQETQYF. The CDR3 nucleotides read TGCAGTGCTAGCCCCCAGGGTCAAGAGACCCAGTACTTC.

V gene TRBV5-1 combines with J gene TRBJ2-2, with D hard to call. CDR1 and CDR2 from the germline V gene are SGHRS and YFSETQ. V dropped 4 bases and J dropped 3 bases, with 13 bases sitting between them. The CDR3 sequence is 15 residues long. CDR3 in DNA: TGCGCCAGCAGCCCGGGTCGCTACGACACCGGGGAGCTGTTTTTT. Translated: CASSPGRYDTGELFF. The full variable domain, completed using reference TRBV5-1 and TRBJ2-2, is KAGVTQTPRYLIKTRGQQVTLSCSPISGHRSVSWYQQTPGQGLQFLFEYFSETQRNKGNFPGRFSGRQFSNSRSEMNVSTLELGDSALYLCASSPGRYDTGELFFGEGSRLTVL.

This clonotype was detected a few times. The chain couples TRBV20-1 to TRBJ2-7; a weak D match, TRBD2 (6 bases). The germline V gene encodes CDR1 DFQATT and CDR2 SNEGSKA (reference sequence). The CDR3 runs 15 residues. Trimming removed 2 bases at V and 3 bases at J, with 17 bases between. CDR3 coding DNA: TGCAGTGCTAGATATCCCGGGACTGGACTCTACGAGCAGTACTTC. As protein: CSARYPGTGLYEQYF.

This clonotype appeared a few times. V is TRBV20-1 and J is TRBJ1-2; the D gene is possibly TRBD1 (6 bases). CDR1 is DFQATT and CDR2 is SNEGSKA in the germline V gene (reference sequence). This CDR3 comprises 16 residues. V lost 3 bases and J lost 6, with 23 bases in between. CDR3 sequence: CSASSLFEGEMDGYTF. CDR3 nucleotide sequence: TGCAGTGCTAGTAGTCTCTTCGAGGGGGAGATGGATGGCTACACCTTC.

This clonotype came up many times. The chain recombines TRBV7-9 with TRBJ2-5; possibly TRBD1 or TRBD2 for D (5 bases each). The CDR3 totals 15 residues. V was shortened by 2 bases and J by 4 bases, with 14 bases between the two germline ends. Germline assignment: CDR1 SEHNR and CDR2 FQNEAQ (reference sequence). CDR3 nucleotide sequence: TGTGCCAGCAGCTTATTCGAGGGGCGGCGAGAGACCCAGTACTTC. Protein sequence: CASSLFEGRRETQYF.

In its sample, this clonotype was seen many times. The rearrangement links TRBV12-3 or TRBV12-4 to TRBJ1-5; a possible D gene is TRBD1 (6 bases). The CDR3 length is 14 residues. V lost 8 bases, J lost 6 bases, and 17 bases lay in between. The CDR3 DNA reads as TGTGCCAGCGGCGGGGAGGGGGGCCTTCAGCCCCAGCATTTT. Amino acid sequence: CASGGEGGLQPQHF.

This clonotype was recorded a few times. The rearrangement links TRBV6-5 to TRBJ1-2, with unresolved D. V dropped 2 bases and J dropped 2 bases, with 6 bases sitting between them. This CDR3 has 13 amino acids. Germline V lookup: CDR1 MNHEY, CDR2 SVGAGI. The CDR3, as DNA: TGTGCCAGCAGTTACAGCTGGAACTATGGCTACACCTTC. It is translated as CASSYSWNYGYTF.

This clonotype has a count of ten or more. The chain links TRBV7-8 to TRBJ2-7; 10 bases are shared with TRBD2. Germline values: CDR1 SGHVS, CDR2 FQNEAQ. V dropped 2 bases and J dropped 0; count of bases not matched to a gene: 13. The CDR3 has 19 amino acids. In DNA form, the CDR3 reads TGTGCCAGCAGCTTATACGCCCTGGCTAGCGGGGGACGCTCCTACGAGCAGTACTTC. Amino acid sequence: CASSLYALASGGRSYEQYF.

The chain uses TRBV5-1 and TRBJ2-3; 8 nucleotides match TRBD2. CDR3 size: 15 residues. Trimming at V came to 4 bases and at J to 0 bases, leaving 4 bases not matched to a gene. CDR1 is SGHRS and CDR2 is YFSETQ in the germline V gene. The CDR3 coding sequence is TGCGCCAGCAGCCCTAGCGGGCTAAGCACAGATACGCAGTATTTT. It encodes CASSPSGLSTDTQYF.